The next 31 T cell receptor beta chains were all read from a single sample in a study of blood T cells in healthy people across ages. Using a J-beta primer mix together with a sample-barcoded 5' primer, a second PCR was run for roughly 6 to 12 cycles. TCRdb re-called the 5' RACE reads with MiXCR, one entry per CDR3 protein. The table shows about 1.8 million distinct CDR3 sequences, with about 49% occurring only once. The sample was blood. The receptors derive from a woman between 40 and 55 years old in good health.

The rearrangement links TRBV11-3 to TRBJ2-1; D may be TRBD2 (5 bases). Germline values: CDR1 SGHNT, CDR2 YENEEA. This CDR3 is 14 amino acids long. Trimming pared 5 bases from V and 5 bases from J, leaving 13 bases between. The CDR3 is CASSTRTGNNEQFF. The CDR3, as DNA: TGTGCCAGCAGCACACGGACTGGAAACAATGAGCAGTTCTTC.

The chain uses TRBV6-5 and TRBJ2-3, with D unclear. Trimming removed 7 bases at V and 4 bases at J, with 12 bases between. The CDR3 loop spans 13 amino acids. Germline V lookup: CDR1 MNHEY, CDR2 SVGAGI. CDR3 nucleotides: TGTGCCAGCATGGCGCCTTTAGCAGATACGCAGTATTTT. It encodes CASMAPLADTQYF.

This sequence joins TRBV4-1 and TRBJ2-7, with 7 bases aligning to TRBD2. The CDR3 extends over 15 amino acids. The germline gives CDR1 MGHRA, CDR2 YSYEKL. The V gene end was trimmed by 4 bases and the J gene end by 0 bases; junction bases not matched to a gene: 6. The CDR3 DNA reads TGCGCCAGCAGCCGAGGGACTATCGTCTCCTACGAGCAGTACTTC. This translates into CASSRGTIVSYEQYF.

The rearrangement uses TRBV28 and TRBJ2-5; 11 bases match TRBD1. The J call is uncertain, as TRBJ2-7 better fits the DNA end. The CDR3 covers 15 residues. Germline V lookup: CDR1 MDHEN, CDR2 SYDVKM. The CDR3 here is CASSWAGTGGYEQYF. The DNA for the CDR3 is TGTGCCAGCAGTTGGGCCGGGACAGGGGGTTACGAGCAGTACTTC.

In this sample, this clonotype turned up a few times. Here the CDR3 reads CASSVAMGQGVNEQFF. The CDR3 bases are TGTGCCAGCAGCGTAGCTATGGGACAGGGCGTCAATGAGCAGTTCTTC. The rearrangement uses TRBV9 and TRBJ2-1; TRBD1 agrees at 9 bases. The CDR3 sequence is 16 residues long. Germline CDR1 SGDLS, CDR2 YYNGEE. V trimming: 0 bases; J trimming: 6 bases; junction bases outside the gene matches: 7.

The gene calls are TRBV10-1 and TRBJ2-7, with TRBD2 as a possible D gene (6 bases). The CDR3 loop spans 12 amino acids. In germline, CDR1 is WNHNN, CDR2 SYGVQD (reference sequence). With 2 bases removed from V and 6 bases from J, the gap between germline ends came to 8 bases. The CDR3 here is CASSEIGGEQYF. In nucleotides, the CDR3 is TGCGCCAGCAGTGAGATCGGGGGCGAGCAGTACTTC.

The table lists this clonotype with a count of one. The chain employs TRBV20-1 and TRBJ2-4; TRBD2 matches 12 bases. The J call may be wrong; the DNA end is better matched by TRBJ2-7. The CDR3 spans 14 residues. The germline V gene encodes CDR1 DFQATT and CDR2 SNEGSKA (reference sequence). The CDR3 here is CSVPSGRASYEQYF. CDR3 in DNA: TGCAGTGTACCTAGCGGGAGGGCCTCCTACGAGCAGTACTTC.

This sequence joins TRBV4-3 and TRBJ2-1; a weak D match, TRBD1 (6 bases). V was clipped by 3 bases and J by 2 bases, with 11 bases between them. The germline V gene encodes CDR1 LGHNA and CDR2 YSLEER. This CDR3 is 15 amino acids long. The CDR3 DNA follows: TGCGCCAGCAGCCAGATCGGGACACCCTACAATGAGCAGTTCTTC. Its protein is CASSQIGTPYNEQFF.

This clonotype was seen more than once but under ten times. The chain couples TRBV27 to TRBJ2-2; TRBD1 is a possible D gene (5 bases). This CDR3 has 13 residues. Germline lookup yields CDR1 MNHEY and CDR2 SMNVEV (reference sequence). V was clipped by 7 bases and J by 1 base, with 7 bases between them. DNA of the CDR3: TGTGCCAGCACCGGACAGAACACCGGGGAGCTGTTTTTT. The encoded protein is CASTGQNTGELFF.

This clonotype was counted only a few times. The V call is TRBV4-3, the J call TRBJ1-2; the D gene is possibly TRBD1 (5 bases). The V end was cut by 1 base, the J end by 8 bases, with 14 bases between. CDR1 and CDR2 from the germline V gene are LGHNA and YSLEER. This CDR3 contains 14 residues. The CDR3 loop is CASSQGSGKGGYTF. DNA for the CDR3: TGCGCCAGCAGCCAAGGTTCAGGGAAGGGAGGCTACACCTTC.

This chain links TRBV28 with TRBJ2-2, with D possibly being TRBD1 (6 bases). Germline V gives CDR1 MDHEN, CDR2 SYDVKM. V was pared by 5 bases and J by 5 bases, with 15 bases between. There are 15 residues in the CDR3. CDR3 bases: TGTGCCAGCAGTCCAACCAGAGGGGGAACCGGGGAGCTGTTTTTT. It specifies CASSPTRGGTGELFF.

The chain joins TRBV28 to TRBJ2-3, with 12 bases fitting TRBD1. Germline values: CDR1 MDHEN, CDR2 SYDVKM. The CDR3 has 15 amino acids. V was clipped by 6 bases and J by 8 bases; unmatched bases: 9. As DNA, the CDR3 is TGTGCCAGCAGCTTCCAGGGGACAGGGGGCCTTACGCAGTATTTT. It codes for CASSFQGTGGLTQYF.

The chain is built from TRBV7-9 and TRBJ1-2; D gene ambiguous. The CDR3 extends over 11 amino acids. CDR1 SEHNR and CDR2 FQNEAQ come from the germline V gene (reference sequence). Trimming removed 3 bases at V and 10 bases at J, with 9 bases between. CDR3 sequence (DNA): TGTGCCAGCAGCTTGTCCGGGAACTACACCTTC. Translating gives CASSLSGNYTF.

CDR3 coding DNA: TGTGCCAGCAGTGCCCCTGTATATGCGCAGTATTTT. Its translation is CASSAPVYAQYF. The chain links TRBV12-3 or TRBV12-4 to TRBJ2-3; D is uncertain. Trimming removed 5 bases at V and 10 bases at J, with 13 bases between. The CDR3 has 12 amino acids.

There are a few counts of this clonotype. The rearrangement uses TRBV25-1 and TRBJ2-7; D possibly corresponds to TRBD1 (6 bases). Between the trimmed V and J ends, which lost 10 bases and 2 bases, there was a span of 12 bases. This CDR3 region has 12 residues. Germline V gene sequence: CDR1 MGHDK, CDR2 SYGVNS. The CDR3 coding sequence is TGTGCCACGCAGGGGTCGACCTACGAGCAGTACTTC. The encoded protein is CATQGSTYEQYF.

This clonotype was picked up a small number of times. V gene TRBV12-3 or TRBV12-4 combines with J gene TRBJ1-6; possible D gene TRBD1, 5 bases. Trimming removed 1 base from V and 7 bases from J, with 14 bases in between. CDR3 size: 16 residues. DNA for the CDR3: TGTGCCAGCAGTTTAGGCCCCCCGGACATAAATTCACCCCTCCACTTT. It yields the protein CASSLGPPDINSPLHF.

The V and J genes are TRBV29-1 and TRBJ2-5; 8 bases are shared with TRBD1. The germline CDR1 and CDR2 sequences are SQVTM and ANQGSEA. Trimming took 3 bases from V and 1 from J; bases not matched to a gene: 10. The CDR3 extends over 16 amino acids. The CDR3 here is CSVEGKEQGVQETQYF. In nucleotides, the CDR3 is TGCAGCGTTGAGGGAAAGGAACAGGGGGTCCAAGAGACCCAGTACTTC.

The chain has TRBV7-2 and TRBJ2-4; D perhaps matches TRBD2 (5 bases). The germline V gene encodes CDR1 SGHTA and CDR2 FQGNSA. The CDR3 is 15 residues long. Trimming stripped 5 bases from V and 0 bases from J, with 11 bases between. CDR3 protein: CASSPAGLAKNIQYF. In DNA form, the CDR3 reads TGTGCCAGCAGCCCTGCGGGCCTAGCCAAAAACATTCAGTACTTC.

The chain links TRBV29-1 to TRBJ1-2; no reliable D call. The CDR3 covers 13 residues. Germline CDR1 and CDR2: SQVTM and ANQGSEA. The V end lost 3 bases, the J end lost 4 bases, and 12 bases lay between the germline ends. CDR3 loop: CSVDRLGGYGYTF. The CDR3 DNA reads as TGCAGCGTTGATCGATTGGGTGGCTATGGCTACACCTTC.

The chain couples TRBV7-9 to TRBJ2-4, with TRBD1 matching over 9 bases. V shed 1 base and J 13 bases; nucleotides not matched to a gene: 11. The CDR3 has 15 residues. Germline V gene sequence: CDR1 SEHNR, CDR2 FQNEAQ (reference sequence). The CDR3 coding sequence is TGTGCCAGCAGCTTAGTGACAGGGGGAATGACCAAACAGTACTTC. Protein product: CASSLVTGGMTKQYF.

This clonotype showed up just a few times. The genes are TRBV7-2 and TRBJ1-2; D possibly corresponds to TRBD1 (5 bases). The CDR3 length is 14 residues. Trimming cost V 5 bases and J 9 bases, with 19 bases left between them. The germline CDR1 and CDR2 sequences are SGHTA and FQGNSA. In DNA form, the CDR3 reads TGTGCCAGCAGCCGCCGACAAGGGGAATGGAGCTACACCTTC. Its translation is CASSRRQGEWSYTF.

This clonotype was recorded only once. The chain uses TRBV4-2 and TRBJ2-1; D gene ambiguous. Germline V gene lookup returns CDR1 LGHNA and CDR2 YNFKEQ. V gave up 2 bases and J gave up 0 bases, with 29 bases separating them. The CDR3 runs to 22 residues. The CDR3 loop reads CASSQPRTTGPDVPFSYNEQFF. In DNA, the CDR3 is TGTGCCAGCAGCCAACCTCGGACGACGGGCCCGGACGTCCCTTTCTCCTACAATGAGCAGTTCTTC.

The chain combines TRBV20-1 with TRBJ2-5; D gene unclear. The ends were cut back, 3 bases at V and 2 bases at J, with 16 bases in the middle. CDR3 length: 15 residues. Germline-derived CDR1 and CDR2 are DFQATT and SNEGSKA (reference sequence). CDR3 DNA sequence: TGCAGTGCTAGGCCCACAACGGGCACACAAGAGACCCAGTACTTC. Translation: CSARPTTGTQETQYF.

This sequence joins TRBV10-3 and TRBJ2-6; tentatively, D is TRBD2 (5 bases). V was shortened by 7 bases and J by 0 bases, with 13 bases between the two germline ends. This CDR3 region has 16 residues. CDR1 and CDR2 from the germline V gene are ENHRY and SYGVKD. CDR3 bases: TGTGCCATCAATACCGGGATAGCCTCTGGGGCCAACGTCCTGACTTTC. Its translation is CAINTGIASGANVLTF.

The chain links TRBV2 to TRBJ2-4; possible D gene TRBD2, 7 bases. The V gene lost 4 bases and the J gene lost 8 bases, with 15 bases spanning the gap. The CDR3 loop spans 14 amino acids. Germline V gene data show CDR1 as SNHLY and CDR2 as FYNNEI. The CDR3 loop is CASSVEGGGHIQYF. The CDR3 region has the DNA TGTGCCAGCAGTGTGGAGGGGGGGGGACACATTCAGTACTTC. Variable domain in full (rest from reference TRBV2 and TRBJ2-4): EPEVTQTPSHQVTQMGQEVILRCVPISNHLYFYWYRQILGQKVEFLVSFYNNEISEKSEIFDDQFSVERPDGSNFTLKIRSTKLEDSAMYFCASSVEGGGHIQYFGAGTRLSVL.

This clonotype appeared many times. This chain connects TRBV4-3 to TRBJ2-5; 9 nucleotides align to TRBD2. Germline-derived CDR1 and CDR2 are LGHNA and YSLEER. J was trimmed by 1 base and V by 0 bases; bases with no gene match: 0. The CDR3 is 15 amino acids. The CDR3 bases are TGCGCCAGCAGCCAAGAGCGGGGGGGCCAAGAGACCCAGTACTTC. As protein: CASSQERGGQETQYF.

This chain uses TRBV5-1 with TRBJ2-5; perhaps TRBD2 as D (5 bases). This CDR3 region has 15 residues. Germline CDR1 reads SGHRS; CDR2 reads YFSETQ. Trimming took off 4 bases at V and 0 bases at J, with 13 bases between the two ends. CDR3 residues: CASSPWMGDQETQYF. DNA for the CDR3: TGCGCCAGCAGCCCCTGGATGGGAGACCAAGAGACCCAGTACTTC.

This chain links TRBV20-1 with TRBJ1-2, with 7 bases matching TRBD1. This CDR3 comprises 13 residues. Germline CDR1 is DFQATT and CDR2 is SNEGSKA (reference sequence). Germline trimming cut 1 base from V and 7 bases from J; bases unmatched to any gene: 6. CDR3 nucleotide sequence: TGCAGTGCTAGAGGATTAGGGGGCTCTGGCTACACCTTC. Its translation: CSARGLGGSGYTF.

The chain is built from TRBV6-2 or TRBV6-3 and TRBJ2-3; 10 nucleotides agree with TRBD1. Germline V lookup: CDR1 MNHEY, CDR2 SVGEGT. The CDR3 loop spans 15 amino acids. Unmatched junction bases numbered 9, after V lost 8 bases and J lost 4 bases. The CDR3 sequence: CASVGGQGVADTQYF. The CDR3 DNA reads as TGTGCCAGCGTAGGAGGACAGGGGGTTGCAGATACGCAGTATTTT.

The V gene is TRBV4-2, the J gene TRBJ2-1, with a weak D call TRBD1 (6 bases). The CDR3 has 19 amino acids. CDR1 is LGHNA, CDR2 YNFKEQ, per germline. Deletions cut 0 bases from V and 0 bases from J, with 18 bases between. The CDR3 DNA is TGTGCCAGCAGCCAAGATCCTCGGGACACACATATCTCCTACAATGAGCAGTTCTTC. It codes for CASSQDPRDTHISYNEQFF.

The rearrangement joins TRBV4-2 to TRBJ2-5; 8 nucleotides agree with TRBD2. CDR3 length: 15 amino acids. The J segment lost 5 bases and the V segment lost 1 base, leaving 6 bases of the junction unmatched. CDR1 is LGHNA and CDR2 is YNFKEQ in the germline V gene. The CDR3 DNA reads TGTGCCAGCAGCCAAGCCATCGGGGGGGCGGAGACCCAGTACTTC. Encoded protein: CASSQAIGGAETQYF.